Following are 28 T cell receptor beta chains from one sample sequenced in a study of patients with pleural tuberculosis. TCRdb used MiXCR to reprocess the reads, holding one entry per CDR3 protein. Altogether 29,000 or so distinct CDR3 sequences are present, over 15% being singletons, with the ten largest covering 3.5%. The sample taken for sequencing was peripheral blood. The receptors derive from a human donor with pleural tuberculosis.

This clonotype was found many times. This chain uses TRBV7-2 with TRBJ2-3; 7 positions match TRBD2. V was clipped by 4 bases and J by 1 base; unmatched bases: 5. The CDR3 totals 15 residues. The germline CDR1 and CDR2 sequences are SGHTA and FQGNSA. The CDR3 region is CASSSGLGGTDTQYF. The DNA of the CDR3 is TGTGCCAGCAGCTCAGGACTAGGGGGCACAGATACGCAGTATTTT.

This clonotype was seen many times. The gene calls are TRBV29-1 and TRBJ1-4; D is ambiguous. Germline V gene data show CDR1 as SQVTM and CDR2 as ANQGSEA. Trimming pared 6 bases from V and 11 bases from J, leaving 16 bases between. This CDR3 has 12 residues. DNA for the CDR3: TGCAGCGTCGCTTCCGACCTGAAGAAACTGTTTTTT. It encodes CSVASDLKKLFF. Complete variable domain (other parts from reference TRBV29-1 and TRBJ1-4): SAVISQKPSRDICQRGTSLTIQCQVDSQVTMMFWYRQQPGQSLTLIATANQGSEATYESGFVIDKFPISRPNLTFSTLTVSNMSPEDSSIYLCSVASDLKKLFFGSGTQLSVL.

This clonotype came up many times. The chain employs TRBV2 and TRBJ2-7; possibly TRBD2 for D (5 bases). The germline gives CDR1 SNHLY, CDR2 FYNNEI. Deletions cut 3 bases from V and 0 bases from J, with 15 bases between. The CDR3 runs 16 residues. The DNA of the CDR3 is TGTGCCAGCAGTGAGGGAGCCGTAAGGAGCTCCTACGAGCAGTACTTC. Translating it yields CASSEGAVRSSYEQYF. The entire variable domain, with the rest obtained from reference TRBV2 and TRBJ2-7, is as follows: EPEVTQTPSHQVTQMGQEVILRCVPISNHLYFYWYRQILGQKVEFLVSFYNNEISEKSEIFDDQFSVERPDGSNFTLKIRSTKLEDSAMYFCASSEGAVRSSYEQYFGPGTRLTVT.

At least ten counts were recorded for this clonotype. This chain joins TRBV19 and TRBJ2-7, with TRBD1 matching over 11 bases. This CDR3 has 16 amino acids. Germline values: CDR1 LNHDA, CDR2 SQIVND (reference sequence). The junction had 9 bases not matched to a gene; V was cut back by 5 bases and J by 3 bases. In DNA form, the CDR3 reads TGTGCCAGTAGTCCCCGAGGACAGGGGGCAAGCTACGAGCAGTACTTC. This gives the protein CASSPRGQGASYEQYF.

This clonotype was found many times. This chain joins TRBV28 and TRBJ1-2, with D possibly TRBD1 on 5 matching bases. Germline V gene sequence: CDR1 MDHEN, CDR2 SYDVKM. V lost 4 bases to trimming and J lost 8 bases, with 14 bases between them. The CDR3 has 13 amino acids. Here the CDR3 DNA reads TGTGCCAGCAGTTCCCGAGTGGGGGAAGGCTACACCTTC. The encoded protein is CASSSRVGEGYTF.

By sample share, this clonotype is medium-sized (0.01 to 0.1%). This chain joins TRBV6-2 or TRBV6-3 and TRBJ1-2; tentative D call: TRBD1 (5 bases). This CDR3 is built from 15 residues. The ends were cut back, 4 bases at V and 0 bases at J, with 12 bases in the middle. In germline, CDR1 is MNHEY, CDR2 SVGEGT. The CDR3 protein is CASSSMGPANYGYTF. CDR3 nucleotide sequence: TGTGCCAGCAGTTCAATGGGACCCGCTAACTATGGCTACACCTTC.

This clonotype has more than one count but fewer than ten. This may arise from a read error, as a much more abundant clone is one base away. This rearrangement joins TRBV18 to TRBJ2-1, with 9 bases matching TRBD1. J lost 1 base, V lost 5 bases, and 3 bases had no gene match. CDR3 size: 15 residues. Germline V gene sequence: CDR1 KGHSH, CDR2 LQKENI. In nucleotides, the CDR3 is TGTGCCAGCTCATCGACAGGGGGGTCCTACAATGAGCAGTTCTTC. Translating it yields CASSSTGGSYNEQFF.

By its share, this clonotype is medium-sized. V gene TRBV20-1 combines with J gene TRBJ1-5; D remains unclear. Trimming removed 3 bases at V and 1 base at J, with 4 bases between. Germline CDR1 reads DFQATT; CDR2 reads SNEGSKA (reference sequence). The CDR3 is made up of 12 amino acids. CDR3 loop: CSASQSNQPQHF. As DNA, the CDR3 is TGCAGTGCTAGCCAGAGCAATCAGCCCCAGCATTTT.

By sample fraction, this clonotype is medium-sized. J is TRBJ2-7 and V is TRBV27; TRBD1 is a possible D gene (5 bases). V lost 6 bases, J lost 6 bases, and 18 bases lay in between. Germline CDR1 and CDR2: MNHEY and SMNVEV (reference sequence). The CDR3 totals 14 residues. Here the CDR3 DNA reads TGTGCCAGCAGACCCCAGGGTTATAGGTTCGAGCAGTACTTC. Its protein is CASRPQGYRFEQYF.

This clonotype has ten or more counts. The chain joins TRBV10-3 to TRBJ2-3, with D maybe TRBD2 (6 bases). This CDR3 region has 14 residues. With 5 bases removed from V and 3 bases from J, the gap between germline ends came to 12 bases. The germline CDR1 and CDR2 sequences are ENHRY and SYGVKD. CDR3 loop: CAISSSGSTDTQYF. In DNA, the CDR3 is TGTGCCATCAGTTCGTCCGGGAGTACAGATACGCAGTATTTT.

Comments on this clonotype: A clone one base away is much larger, so this may be a read error. The rearrangement uses TRBV29-1 and TRBJ1-4; D remains unclear. Germline V gene data show CDR1 as SQVTM and CDR2 as ANQGSEA. V lost 3 bases to trimming and J lost 4 bases, with 9 bases between them. The length of the CDR3 is 13 residues. CDR3 sequence: CSVDLSINEKLFF. As DNA, the CDR3 is TGCAGCGTTGATCTGAGCATTAATGAAAAACTGTTTTTT.

In its sample, this clonotype was seen many times. V usage is TRBV18 and J usage is TRBJ1-1, with TRBD1 as a possible D gene (5 bases). V lost 6 bases and J lost 5, with 16 bases in between. CDR1 and CDR2 (germline): KGHSH, LQKENI. CDR3 size: 14 residues. The CDR3 DNA reads as TGTGCCAGCTCCCCTGGGGCCTCTGGGACTGAAGCTTTCTTT. This gives the protein CASSPGASGTEAFF.

Ten or more counts support this clonotype. This chain joins TRBV28 and TRBJ2-7; TRBD1 matches at 9 bases. The germline V gene encodes CDR1 MDHEN and CDR2 SYDVKM. This CDR3 comprises 15 residues. With 4 bases clipped from V and 3 bases from J, the junction kept 7 bases outside the gene matches. The DNA of the CDR3 is TGTGCCAGCAGTTCCCACGGGACAGGGAACTACGAGCAGTACTTC. Amino acids: CASSSHGTGNYEQYF.

Many counts were recorded for this clonotype. The V call is TRBV11-2, the J call TRBJ2-3; D ambiguous. Germline CDR1 SGHAT, CDR2 FQNNGV. Trimming removed 5 bases from V and 0 bases from J, with 9 bases in between. This CDR3 has 14 residues. DNA of the CDR3: TGTGCCAGCAGCCTAACCCCAAGCACAGATACGCAGTATTTT. It codes for CASSLTPSTDTQYF.

This clonotype was observed at least ten times. The chain links TRBV25-1 to TRBJ2-5; TRBD1 matches 10 bases. V gave up 3 bases and J gave up 5 bases; unmatched junction bases: 15. Germline assignment: CDR1 MGHDK and CDR2 SYGVNS. CDR3 length equals 18 residues. The CDR3 sequence is CASSDTRDRGTIGETQYF. The DNA for the CDR3 is TGTGCCAGCAGTGATACACGGGACAGGGGCACCATCGGGGAGACCCAGTACTTC.

This clonotype has at least ten counts. The gene calls are TRBV2 and TRBJ2-5; D call uncertain. V shed 4 bases and J shed 3 bases, with 6 bases lying between them. The CDR3 totals 12 residues. Germline V gene data show CDR1 as SNHLY and CDR2 as FYNNEI. CDR3 region: CASSALKETQYF. The CDR3 nucleotides are TGTGCCAGCAGTGCCTTAAAAGAGACCCAGTACTTC.

Points on this clonotype: One junction end disagrees with the germline gene, perhaps due to a read error. The chain recombines TRBV28 with TRBJ1-1, with a weak D call TRBD1 (6 bases). Germline CDR1 and CDR2: MDHEN and SYDVKM. The CDR3 length is 15 residues. CDR3 nucleotides: TGTGCCAGCGGGGAATCCTGGGGGGCGAACACTGAAACTTTCTTT. Its translation: CASGESWGANTETFF.

This clonotype was detected many times. The CDR3, as DNA: TGTGCCAGTATCTCGGGGGGGGGCTACAATGAGCAGTTCTTC. It is translated as CASISGGGYNEQFF. This chain links TRBV19 with TRBJ2-1; 8 bases match TRBD2. V was pared by 7 bases and J by 3 bases, with 5 bases of the junction left unmatched. Germline CDR1 and CDR2: LNHDA and SQIVND (reference sequence). CDR3 size: 14 residues.

This clonotype showed up many times. The genes are TRBV2 and TRBJ1-6; D may be TRBD1 (5 bases). Trimming took 4 bases from V and 7 from J, leaving 14 bases between them. Germline values: CDR1 SNHLY, CDR2 FYNNEI. This CDR3 region has 15 residues. Here the CDR3 reads CASSAPPWGNSPLHF. The CDR3 bases are TGTGCCAGCAGTGCTCCCCCTTGGGGGAATTCACCCCTCCACTTT. Combining the CDR3 with reference TRBV2 and TRBJ1-6 gives the whole variable domain EPEVTQTPSHQVTQMGQEVILRCVPISNHLYFYWYRQILGQKVEFLVSFYNNEISEKSEIFDDQFSVERPDGSNFTLKIRSTKLEDSAMYFCASSAPPWGNSPLHFGNGTRLTVT.

This clonotype was counted at least ten times. The V call is TRBV18, the J call TRBJ2-3; 8 bases match TRBD1. In germline, CDR1 is KGHSH, CDR2 LQKENI. V was pared by 5 bases and J by 5 bases, with 6 bases of the junction left unmatched. This CDR3 contains 14 residues. CDR3 bases: TGTGCCAGCTCAGCGACAGGGGAGATAGATACGCAGTATTTT. The encoded protein is CASSATGEIDTQYF.

This clonotype was picked up many times. The DNA of the CDR3 is TGTGCCAGCAGTTACTCTCGGCCCGGTGGGGCAGATACGCAGTATTTT. Protein product: CASSYSRPGGADTQYF. The V call is TRBV6-6, the J call TRBJ2-3, with unresolved D. The CDR3 sequence is 16 residues long. V lost 0 bases, J lost 4 bases, and 14 bases lay in between. Germline V CDR1 and CDR2: MNHNY, SVGAGI (reference sequence).

In this sample, this clonotype turned up many times. This sequence may be a read error, since a much larger clone differs from it by one base. V usage is TRBV20-1 and J usage is TRBJ1-2; maybe TRBD1 (6 bases). Germline CDR1 reads DFQATT; CDR2 reads SNEGSKA (reference sequence). The CDR3 has 14 residues. The V end lost 6 bases, the J end lost 4 bases, and 18 bases lay between the germline ends. CDR3 sequence: CSAYDRRGGYGYTF. The CDR3 coding sequence is TGCAGTGCCTACGACCGTAGGGGGGGCTATGGCTACACCTTC.

In its sample, this clonotype was seen many times. The DNA of the CDR3 is TGTGCCACCAGTGATTCGGACAGTCCCGCCGAGGAGCAGTACTTC. It specifies CATSDSDSPAEEQYF. This sequence joins TRBV24-1 and TRBJ2-7; maybe TRBD1 (6 bases). Germline V gene sequence: CDR1 KGHDR, CDR2 SFDVKD. V was trimmed by 2 bases and J by 7 bases, leaving 17 bases between them. The CDR3 is 15 amino acids.

The J gene is TRBJ1-1, the V gene TRBV28; TRBD1 matches at 8 bases. Germline CDR1 MDHEN, CDR2 SYDVKM. CDR3 size: 14 residues. Unmatched junction bases numbered 10, after V lost 7 bases and J lost 6 bases. CDR3 DNA sequence: TGTGCCAGCAATACTCACGAACAGGGGGCTGAAGCTTTCTTT. Translating it yields CASNTHEQGAEAFF.

This clonotype was seen many times. This CDR3 is CASTGRFGAAGNTIYF. Written as DNA, the CDR3 is TGTGCCAGCACCGGGAGGTTCGGGGCGGCCGGAAACACCATATATTTT. The J gene is TRBJ1-3, the V gene TRBV7-9, with D perhaps matching TRBD1 (5 bases). There are 16 residues in the CDR3. V gave up 7 bases and J gave up 4 bases, with 20 bases separating them. Per germline, CDR1 SEHNR and CDR2 FQNEAQ (reference sequence).

This clonotype was seen many times. The chain joins TRBV27 to TRBJ2-3, with D possibly being TRBD1 (5 bases). Germline lookup yields CDR1 MNHEY and CDR2 SMNVEV (reference sequence). Trimming removed 6 bases at V and 0 bases at J, with 25 bases between. The CDR3 is 19 residues long. DNA for the CDR3: TGTGCCAGCAGCCCCTTACGCGTGGCAGGGTCAACTAGCACAGATACGCAGTATTTT. It yields the protein CASSPLRVAGSTSTDTQYF.

Ten or more counts support this clonotype. The V call is TRBV27, the J call TRBJ2-1; 7 bases are a match to TRBD2. Germline CDR1 reads MNHEY; CDR2 reads SMNVEV (reference sequence). The CDR3 spans 13 residues. V trimming: 7 bases; J trimming: 15 bases; junction bases outside the gene matches: 15. CDR3 coding DNA: TGTGCCAGCACGGGTTCATTGGCGGGAGCCTTGTTCTTC. It is translated as CASTGSLAGALFF.

This clonotype occurred many times. The chain carries TRBV20-1 and TRBJ2-5; 8 positions agree with TRBD1. The V and J ends lost 0 bases and 1 base, in that order; junction bases with no gene match: 4. Germline lookup yields CDR1 DFQATT and CDR2 SNEGSKA (reference sequence). The length of the CDR3 is 15 residues. The CDR3 region is CSARDRQGTQETQYF. For the CDR3, the DNA is TGCAGTGCTAGAGATCGACAGGGGACCCAAGAGACCCAGTACTTC.